The source of this T cell receptor beta chain is a study of long-term antiretroviral therapy in people with HIV. General study findings and limits: Blood in the study was drawn between the mid-2000s and the late 2010s, possibly under older ART regimens, which may be less effective than current ones. Repertoires from HIV showed CDR3 length ranges narrower than those of controls.

With survey level as its setting, the immunoSEQ assay was v3.0. TCRdb keeps only in-frame clones here, not all; method: immunoSEQ multiplex PCR. The data hold 25,000 to 35,000 clones, with approximately 97% observed a single time. Comments on this clone: The antigen is unknown.

CDR1 is LNHNV and CDR2 is YYDKDF in the germline V gene (reference sequence). The V and J ends lost 5 bases and 6 bases, in that order; junction bases with no gene match: 8. The CDR3 runs to 15 residues. This chain links TRBV15 with TRBJ2-1; 9 bases align to TRBD1. This specimen was unsorted PBMCs, taken 6.9 years after starting antiretroviral therapy. The sequence came from a man aged 30-40 years with HIV. CDR3 nucleotides: TGTGCCACCAGCGGAAGGACAGGGGCAGGCAATGAGCAGTTCTTC. Its protein product is CATSGRTGAGNEQFF.